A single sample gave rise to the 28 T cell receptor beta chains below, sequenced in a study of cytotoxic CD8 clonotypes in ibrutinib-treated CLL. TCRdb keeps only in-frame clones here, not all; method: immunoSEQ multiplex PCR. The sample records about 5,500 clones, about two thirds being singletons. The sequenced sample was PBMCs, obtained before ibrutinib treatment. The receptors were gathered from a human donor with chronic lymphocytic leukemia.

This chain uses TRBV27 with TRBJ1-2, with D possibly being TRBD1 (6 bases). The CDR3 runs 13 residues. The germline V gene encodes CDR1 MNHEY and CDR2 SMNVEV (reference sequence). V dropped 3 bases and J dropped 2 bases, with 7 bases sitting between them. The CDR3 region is CASSFQGNYGYTF. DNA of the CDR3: TGTGCCAGCAGTTTTCAGGGGAACTATGGCTACACCTTC.

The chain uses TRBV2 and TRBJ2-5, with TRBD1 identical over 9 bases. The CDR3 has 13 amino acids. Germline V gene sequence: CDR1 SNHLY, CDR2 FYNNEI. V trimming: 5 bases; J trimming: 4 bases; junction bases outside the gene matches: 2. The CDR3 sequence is CASSRTGAETQYF. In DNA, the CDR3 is TGTGCCAGCAGTCGGACAGGGGCAGAGACCCAGTACTTC. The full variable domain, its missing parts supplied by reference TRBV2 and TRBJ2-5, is EPEVTQTPSHQVTQMGQEVILRCVPISNHLYFYWYRQILGQKVEFLVSFYNNEISEKSEIFDDQFSVERPDGSNFTLKIRSTKLEDSAMYFCASSRTGAETQYFGPGTRLLVL.

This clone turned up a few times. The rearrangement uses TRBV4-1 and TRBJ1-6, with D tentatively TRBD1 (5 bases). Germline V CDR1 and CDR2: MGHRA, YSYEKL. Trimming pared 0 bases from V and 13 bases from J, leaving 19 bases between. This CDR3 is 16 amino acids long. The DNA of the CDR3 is TGCGCCAGCAGCCAAGATGCGAGACAGCGATTCGACCCCCTCCACTTT. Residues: CASSQDARQRFDPLHF.

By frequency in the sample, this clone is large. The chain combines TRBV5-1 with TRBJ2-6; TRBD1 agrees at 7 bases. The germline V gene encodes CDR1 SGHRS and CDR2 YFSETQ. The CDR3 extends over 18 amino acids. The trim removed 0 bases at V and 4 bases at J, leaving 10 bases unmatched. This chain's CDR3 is CASSLAGTVAMGANVLTF. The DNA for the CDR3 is TGCGCCAGCAGCTTGGCCGGGACAGTCGCCATGGGGGCCAACGTCCTGACTTTC.

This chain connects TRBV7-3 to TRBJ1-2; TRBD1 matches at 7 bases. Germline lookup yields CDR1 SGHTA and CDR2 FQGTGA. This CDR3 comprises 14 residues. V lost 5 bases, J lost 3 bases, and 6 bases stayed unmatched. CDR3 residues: CASSLDRADYGYTF. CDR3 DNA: TGTGCCAGCAGCCTTGACAGGGCTGACTATGGCTACACCTTC.

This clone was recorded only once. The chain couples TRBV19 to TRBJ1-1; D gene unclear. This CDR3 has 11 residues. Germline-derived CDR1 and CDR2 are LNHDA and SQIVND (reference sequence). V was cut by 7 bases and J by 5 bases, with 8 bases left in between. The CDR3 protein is CASKEGTEAFF. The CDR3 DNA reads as TGTGCCAGTAAAGAAGGGACTGAAGCTTTCTTT.

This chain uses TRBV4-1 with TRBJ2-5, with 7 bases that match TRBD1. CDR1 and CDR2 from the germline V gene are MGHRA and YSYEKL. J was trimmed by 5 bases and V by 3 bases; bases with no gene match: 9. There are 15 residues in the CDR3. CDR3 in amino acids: CASSQGDRESETQYF. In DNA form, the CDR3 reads TGCGCCAGCAGCCAGGGCGACAGGGAATCGGAGACCCAGTACTTC.

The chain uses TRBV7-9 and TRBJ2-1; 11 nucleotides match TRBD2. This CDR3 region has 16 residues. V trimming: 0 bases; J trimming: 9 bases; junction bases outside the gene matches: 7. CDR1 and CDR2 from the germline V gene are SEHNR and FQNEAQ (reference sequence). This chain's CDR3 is CASSLAPGLADGEQFF. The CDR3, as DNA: TGTGCCAGCAGCTTAGCGCCGGGACTAGCGGATGGTGAGCAGTTCTTC.

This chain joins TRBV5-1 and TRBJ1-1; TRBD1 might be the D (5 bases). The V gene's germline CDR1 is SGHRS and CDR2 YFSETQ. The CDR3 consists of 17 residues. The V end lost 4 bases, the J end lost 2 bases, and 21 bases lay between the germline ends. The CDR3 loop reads CASSATKGQGANTEAFF. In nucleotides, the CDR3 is TGCGCCAGCAGCGCCACCAAGGGTCAGGGAGCTAACACTGAAGCTTTCTTT.

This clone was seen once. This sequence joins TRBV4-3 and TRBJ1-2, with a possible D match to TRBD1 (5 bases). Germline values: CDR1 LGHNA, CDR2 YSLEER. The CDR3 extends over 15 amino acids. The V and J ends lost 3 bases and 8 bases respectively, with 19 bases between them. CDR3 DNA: TGCGCCAGCAGCCAGGATCTGATCTGGGGCAACGGCTACACCTTC. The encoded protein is CASSQDLIWGNGYTF.

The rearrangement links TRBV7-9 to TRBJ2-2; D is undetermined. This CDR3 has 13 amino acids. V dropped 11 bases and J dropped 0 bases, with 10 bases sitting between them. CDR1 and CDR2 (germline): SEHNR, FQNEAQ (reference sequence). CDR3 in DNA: TGTGCCGTAGGAATGGCGAACACCGGGGAGCTGTTTTTT. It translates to CAVGMANTGELFF.

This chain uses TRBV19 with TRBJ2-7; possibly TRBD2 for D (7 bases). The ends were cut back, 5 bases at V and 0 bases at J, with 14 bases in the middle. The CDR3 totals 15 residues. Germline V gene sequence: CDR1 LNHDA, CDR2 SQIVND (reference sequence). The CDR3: CASSGGGWGSYEQYF. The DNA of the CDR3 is TGTGCCAGTAGTGGCGGGGGCTGGGGCTCCTACGAGCAGTACTTC.

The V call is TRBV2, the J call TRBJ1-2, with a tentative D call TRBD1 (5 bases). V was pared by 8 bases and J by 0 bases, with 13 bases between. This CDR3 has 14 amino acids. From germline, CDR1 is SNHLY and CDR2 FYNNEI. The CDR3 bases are TGTGCCAGCGGCAGCGGGACGGCTAACTATGGCTACACCTTC. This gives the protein CASGSGTANYGYTF.

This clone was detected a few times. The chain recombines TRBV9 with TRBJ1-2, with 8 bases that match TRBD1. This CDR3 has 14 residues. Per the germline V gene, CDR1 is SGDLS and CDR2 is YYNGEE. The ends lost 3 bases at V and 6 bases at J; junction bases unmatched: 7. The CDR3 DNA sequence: TGTGCCAGCAGCGGAGTCGGGACAGGCAATGGCTACACCTTC. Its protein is CASSGVGTGNGYTF. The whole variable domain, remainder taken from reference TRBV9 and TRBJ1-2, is DSGVTQTPKHLITATGQRVTLRCSPRSGDLSVYWYQQSLDQGLQFLIQYYNGEERAKGNILERFSAQQFPDLHSELNLSSLELGDSALYFCASSGVGTGNGYTFGSGTRLTVV.

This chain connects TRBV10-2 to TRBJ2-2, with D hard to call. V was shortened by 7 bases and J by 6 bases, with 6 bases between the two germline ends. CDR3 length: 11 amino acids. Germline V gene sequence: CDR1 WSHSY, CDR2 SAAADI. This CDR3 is CASKRAGELFF. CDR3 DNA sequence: TGCGCCAGCAAACGGGCCGGGGAGCTGTTTTTT.

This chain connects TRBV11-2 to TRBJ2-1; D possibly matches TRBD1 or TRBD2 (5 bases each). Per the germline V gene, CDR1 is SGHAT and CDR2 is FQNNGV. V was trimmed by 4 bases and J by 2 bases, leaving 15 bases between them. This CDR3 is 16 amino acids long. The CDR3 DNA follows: TGTGCCAGCAGCTCTGCGAGGGGACCCACCTACAATGAGCAGTTCTTC. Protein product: CASSSARGPTYNEQFF.

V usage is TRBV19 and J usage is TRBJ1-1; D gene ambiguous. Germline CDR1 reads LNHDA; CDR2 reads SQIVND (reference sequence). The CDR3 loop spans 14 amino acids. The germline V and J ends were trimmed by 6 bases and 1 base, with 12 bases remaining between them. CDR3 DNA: TGTGCCAGTAGAGGGAACAGAGAGAACACTGAAGCTTTCTTT. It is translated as CASRGNRENTEAFF.

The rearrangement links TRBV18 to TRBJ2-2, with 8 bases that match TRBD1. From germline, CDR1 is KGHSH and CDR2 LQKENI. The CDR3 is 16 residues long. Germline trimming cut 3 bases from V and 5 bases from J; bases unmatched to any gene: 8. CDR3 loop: CASSPFGQGGTGELFF. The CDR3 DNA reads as TGTGCCAGCTCACCCTTCGGACAGGGTGGAACCGGGGAGCTGTTTTTT. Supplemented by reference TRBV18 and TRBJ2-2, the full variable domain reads NAGVMQNPRHLVRRRGQEARLRCSPMKGHSHVYWYRQLPEEGLKFMVYLQKENIIDESGMPKERFSAEFPKEGPSILRIQQVVRGDSAAYFCASSPFGQGGTGELFFGEGSRLTVL.

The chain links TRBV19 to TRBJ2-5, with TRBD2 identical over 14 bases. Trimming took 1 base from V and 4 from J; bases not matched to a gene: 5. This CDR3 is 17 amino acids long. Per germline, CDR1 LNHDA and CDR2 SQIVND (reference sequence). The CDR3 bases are TGTGCCAGTAGTATAGCTTCCGGGACTAGCGGGAGAGAGACCCAGTACTTC. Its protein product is CASSIASGTSGRETQYF.

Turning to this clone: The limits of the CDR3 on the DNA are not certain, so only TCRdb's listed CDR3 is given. The CDR3 region is CASSYTFGTEAFF. This chain uses TRBV27 with TRBJ1-1. In germline, CDR1 is MNHEY, CDR2 SMNVEV (reference sequence). The CDR3 spans 13 amino acids, including both terminal residues.

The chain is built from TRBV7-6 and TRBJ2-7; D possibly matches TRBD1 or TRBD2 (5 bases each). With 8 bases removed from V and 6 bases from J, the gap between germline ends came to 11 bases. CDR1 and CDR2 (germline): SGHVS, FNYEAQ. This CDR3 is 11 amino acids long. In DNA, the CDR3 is TGTGCCAGCGGGGGATTTGGCGAGCAGTACTTC. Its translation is CASGGFGEQYF.

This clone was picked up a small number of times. As DNA, the CDR3 is TGTGCCGCCAGCGGTATTGATTCACCCCTCCACTTT. Its translation: CAASGIDSPLHF. The rearrangement links TRBV19 to TRBJ1-6; D ambiguous. Germline CDR1 is LNHDA and CDR2 is SQIVND (reference sequence). Trimming shortened V by 11 bases and J by 8 bases, and 13 bases separated the two germline ends. The CDR3 has 12 residues.

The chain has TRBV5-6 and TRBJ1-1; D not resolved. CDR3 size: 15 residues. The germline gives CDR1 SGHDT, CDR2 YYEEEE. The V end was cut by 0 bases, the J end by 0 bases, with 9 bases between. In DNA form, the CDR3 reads TGTGCCAGCAGCTTGGAAGCACGAATGAACACTGAAGCTTTCTTT. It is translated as CASSLEARMNTEAFF.

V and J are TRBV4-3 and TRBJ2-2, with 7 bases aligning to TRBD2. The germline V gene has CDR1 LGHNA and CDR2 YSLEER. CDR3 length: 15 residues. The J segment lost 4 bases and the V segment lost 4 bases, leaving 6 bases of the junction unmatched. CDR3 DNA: TGCGCCAGCAGCCCCGACGCGGGGGTCACCGGGGAGCTGTTTTTT. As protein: CASSPDAGVTGELFF.

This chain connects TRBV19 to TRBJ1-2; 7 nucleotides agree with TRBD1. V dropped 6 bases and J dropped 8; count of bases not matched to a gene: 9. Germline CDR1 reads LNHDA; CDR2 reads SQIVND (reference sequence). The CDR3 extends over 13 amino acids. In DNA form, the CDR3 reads TGTGCCAGTAGATTTACAGGGGCGGTCGGCTACACCTTC. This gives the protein CASRFTGAVGYTF.

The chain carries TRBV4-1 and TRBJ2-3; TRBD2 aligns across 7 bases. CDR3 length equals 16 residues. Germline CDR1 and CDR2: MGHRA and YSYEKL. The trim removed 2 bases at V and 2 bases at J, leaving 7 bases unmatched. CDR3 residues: CASSQTTSTSTDTQYF. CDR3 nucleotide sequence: TGCGCCAGCAGCCAAACGACTAGCACGTCCACAGATACGCAGTATTTT.

The CDR3 spells CASSGSGDLNYGYTF. The CDR3 nucleotides are TGTGCCAGCAGTGGGTCAGGGGATCTTAACTATGGCTACACCTTC. This chain links TRBV25-1 with TRBJ1-2; TRBD1 might be the D (6 bases). V lost 4 bases to trimming and J lost 1 base, with 13 bases between them. This CDR3 region has 15 residues. Germline values: CDR1 MGHDK, CDR2 SYGVNS.

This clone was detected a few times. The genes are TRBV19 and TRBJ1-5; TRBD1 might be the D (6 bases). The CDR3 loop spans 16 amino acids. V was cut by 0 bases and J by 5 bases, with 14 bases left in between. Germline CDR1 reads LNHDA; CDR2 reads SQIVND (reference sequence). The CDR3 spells CASSIEGGNAYQPQHF. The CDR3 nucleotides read TGTGCCAGTAGTATAGAGGGGGGCAACGCTTATCAGCCCCAGCATTTT.